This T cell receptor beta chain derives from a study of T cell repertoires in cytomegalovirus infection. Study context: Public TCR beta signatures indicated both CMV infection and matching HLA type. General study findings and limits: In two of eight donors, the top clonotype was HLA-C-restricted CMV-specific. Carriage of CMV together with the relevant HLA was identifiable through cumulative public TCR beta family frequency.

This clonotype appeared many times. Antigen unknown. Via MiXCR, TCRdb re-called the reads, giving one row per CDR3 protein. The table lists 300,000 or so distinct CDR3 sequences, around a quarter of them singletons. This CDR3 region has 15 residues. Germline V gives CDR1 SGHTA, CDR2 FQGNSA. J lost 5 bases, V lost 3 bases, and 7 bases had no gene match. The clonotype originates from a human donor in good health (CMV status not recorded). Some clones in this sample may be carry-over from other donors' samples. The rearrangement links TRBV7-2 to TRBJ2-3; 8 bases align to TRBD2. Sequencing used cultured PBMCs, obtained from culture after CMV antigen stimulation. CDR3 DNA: TGTGCCAGCAGCTTCCGAGCGGGAGAGAGAGATACGCAGTATTTT. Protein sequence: CASSFRAGERDTQYF.